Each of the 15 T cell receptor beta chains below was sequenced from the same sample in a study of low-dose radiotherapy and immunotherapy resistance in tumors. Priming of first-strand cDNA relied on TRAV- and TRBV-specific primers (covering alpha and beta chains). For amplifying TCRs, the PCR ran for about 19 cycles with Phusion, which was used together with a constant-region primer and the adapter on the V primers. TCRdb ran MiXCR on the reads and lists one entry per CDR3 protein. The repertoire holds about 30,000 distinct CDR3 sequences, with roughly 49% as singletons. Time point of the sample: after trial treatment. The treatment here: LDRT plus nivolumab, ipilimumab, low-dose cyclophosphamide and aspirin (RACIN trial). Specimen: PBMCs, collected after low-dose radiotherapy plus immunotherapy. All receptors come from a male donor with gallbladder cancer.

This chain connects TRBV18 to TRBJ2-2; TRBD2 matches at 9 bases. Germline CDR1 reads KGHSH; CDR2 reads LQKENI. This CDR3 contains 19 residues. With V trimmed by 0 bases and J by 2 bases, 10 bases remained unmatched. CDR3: CASSPPGALLAGNTGELFF. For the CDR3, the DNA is TGTGCCAGCTCACCACCGGGGGCGCTGCTAGCGGGAAACACCGGGGAGCTGTTTTTT.

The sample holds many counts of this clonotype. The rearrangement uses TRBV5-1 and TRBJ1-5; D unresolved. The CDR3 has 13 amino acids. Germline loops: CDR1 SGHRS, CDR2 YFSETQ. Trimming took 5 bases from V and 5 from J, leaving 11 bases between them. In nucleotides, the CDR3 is TGCGCCAGCAGATCGACCGGCGATCAGCCCCAGCATTTT. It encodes CASRSTGDQPQHF.

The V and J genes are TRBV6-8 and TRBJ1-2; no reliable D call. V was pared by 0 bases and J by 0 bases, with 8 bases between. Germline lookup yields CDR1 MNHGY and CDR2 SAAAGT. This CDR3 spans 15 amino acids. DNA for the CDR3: TGTGCCAGCAGTTACTCGAACAGCGCTAACTATGGCTACACCTTC. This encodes CASSYSNSANYGYTF.

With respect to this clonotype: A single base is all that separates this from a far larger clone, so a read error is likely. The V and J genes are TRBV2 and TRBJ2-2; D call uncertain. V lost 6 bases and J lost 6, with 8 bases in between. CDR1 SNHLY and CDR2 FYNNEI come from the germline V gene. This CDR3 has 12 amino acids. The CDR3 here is CASSRVAGELFF. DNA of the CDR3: TGTGCCAGCAGCAGAGTCGCCGGGGAGCTGTTTTTT.

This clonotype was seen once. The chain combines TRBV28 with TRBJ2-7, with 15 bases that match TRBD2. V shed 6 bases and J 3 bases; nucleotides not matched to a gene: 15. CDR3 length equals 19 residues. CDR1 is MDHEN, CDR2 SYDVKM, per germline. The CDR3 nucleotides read TGTGCCAGCAGACTAATCAGGGGACTAGCGGGAGGAGGTGACTACGAGCAGTACTTC. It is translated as CASRLIRGLAGGGDYEQYF.

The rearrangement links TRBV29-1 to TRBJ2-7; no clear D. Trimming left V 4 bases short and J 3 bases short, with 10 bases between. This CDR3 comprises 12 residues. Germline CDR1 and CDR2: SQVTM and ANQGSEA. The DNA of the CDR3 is TGCAGCGTTGCCCCTAAGGGCTACGAGCAGTACTTC. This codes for CSVAPKGYEQYF.

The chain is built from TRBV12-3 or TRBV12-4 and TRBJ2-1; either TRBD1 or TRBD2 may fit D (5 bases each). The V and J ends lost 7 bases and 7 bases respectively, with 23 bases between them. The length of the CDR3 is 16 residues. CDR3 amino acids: CASILGVGVIRNEQFF. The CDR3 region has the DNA TGTGCCAGCATCCTCGGGGTGGGGGTGATTCGAAATGAGCAGTTCTTC.

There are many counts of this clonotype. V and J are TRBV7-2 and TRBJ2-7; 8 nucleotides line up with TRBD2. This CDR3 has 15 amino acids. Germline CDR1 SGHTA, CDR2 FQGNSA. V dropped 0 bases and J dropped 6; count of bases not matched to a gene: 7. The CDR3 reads CASSLAIGGAREQYF. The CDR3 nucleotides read TGTGCCAGCAGCTTAGCGATCGGGGGGGCCCGCGAGCAGTACTTC.

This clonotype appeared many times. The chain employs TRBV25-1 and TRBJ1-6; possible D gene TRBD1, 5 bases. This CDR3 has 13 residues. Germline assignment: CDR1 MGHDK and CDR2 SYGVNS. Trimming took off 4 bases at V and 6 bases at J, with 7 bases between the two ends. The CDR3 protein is CASSGQINSPLHF. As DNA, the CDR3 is TGTGCCAGCAGTGGACAGATTAATTCACCCCTCCACTTT.

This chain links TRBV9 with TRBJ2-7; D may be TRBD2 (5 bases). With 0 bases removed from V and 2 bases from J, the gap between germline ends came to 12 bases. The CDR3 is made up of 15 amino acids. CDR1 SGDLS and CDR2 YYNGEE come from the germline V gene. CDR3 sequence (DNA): TGTGCCAGCAGCGTAGCGGACTCCTCCGCCTACGAGCAGTACTTC. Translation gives CASSVADSSAYEQYF.

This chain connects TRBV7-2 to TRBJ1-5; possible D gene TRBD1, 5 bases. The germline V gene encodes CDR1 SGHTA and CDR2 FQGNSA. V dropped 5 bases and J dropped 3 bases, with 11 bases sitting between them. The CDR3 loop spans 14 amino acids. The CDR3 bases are TGTGCCAGCAGCCCCCGGGACTACAATCAGCCCCAGCATTTT. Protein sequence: CASSPRDYNQPQHF.

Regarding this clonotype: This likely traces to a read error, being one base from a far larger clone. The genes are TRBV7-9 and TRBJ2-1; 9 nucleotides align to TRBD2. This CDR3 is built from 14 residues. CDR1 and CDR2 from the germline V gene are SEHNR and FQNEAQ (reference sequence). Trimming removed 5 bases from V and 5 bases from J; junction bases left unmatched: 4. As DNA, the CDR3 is TGTGCCAGCAGCACCGGGACTAGCAACAATGAGCAGTTCTTC. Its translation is CASSTGTSNNEQFF.

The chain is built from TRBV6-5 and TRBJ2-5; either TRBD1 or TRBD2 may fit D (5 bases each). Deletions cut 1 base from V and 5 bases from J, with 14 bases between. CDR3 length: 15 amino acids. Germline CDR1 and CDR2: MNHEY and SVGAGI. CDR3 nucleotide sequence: TGTGCCAGCAGTTACTTTGGGGGTGATGGGGAGACCCAGTACTTC. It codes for CASSYFGGDGETQYF.

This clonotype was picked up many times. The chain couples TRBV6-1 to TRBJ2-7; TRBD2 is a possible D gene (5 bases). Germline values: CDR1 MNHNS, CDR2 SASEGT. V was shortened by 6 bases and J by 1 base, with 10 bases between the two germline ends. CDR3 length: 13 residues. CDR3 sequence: CASSLRGSYEQYF. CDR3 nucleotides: TGTGCCAGCAGCCTTAGAGGGTCCTACGAGCAGTACTTC.

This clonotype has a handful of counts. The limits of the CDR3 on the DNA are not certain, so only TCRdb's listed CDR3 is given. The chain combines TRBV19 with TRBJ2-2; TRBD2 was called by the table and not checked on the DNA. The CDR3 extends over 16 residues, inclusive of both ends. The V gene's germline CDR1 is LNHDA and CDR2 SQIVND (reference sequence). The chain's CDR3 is CASIREALGTGELFFF.